The T cell receptor (beta chain) under discussion was sequenced for a study of tumor-infiltrating lymphocytes in oesophageal squamous cell carcinoma. MiXCR was run by TCRdb on the PCR reads, yielding one entry per CDR3 protein. The table lists roughly 13,000 distinct CDR3 sequences, roughly 44% of them singletons. This clonotype occurred once. The CDR3 extends over 18 amino acids. The V gene's germline CDR1 is SGHVS and CDR2 FQNEAQ. The chain uses TRBV7-8 and TRBJ2-5; 11 bases align to TRBD2. The assigned J gene may be wrong: the sequence end matches TRBJ2-1 better. The material sequenced was blood. This receptor was obtained from a male donor with esophageal squamous cell carcinoma. CDR3 sequence: CASSSSLAGGSGYNEQFF. CDR3 DNA: TGTGCCAGCAGCTCATCGTTAGCGGGAGGGAGTGGCTACAATGAGCAGTTCTTC.